Below are 26 T cell receptor beta chains sequenced from a single sample in a study of blood T cells in healthy people across ages. Alongside a J-beta primer mix, a sample-barcoded 5' primer served in a second PCR lasting about 6 to 12 cycles. TCRdb reanalysed the 5' RACE reads using MiXCR and keeps one entry per CDR3 protein. Of some 900,000 distinct CDR3 sequences in the sample, about 44% are singletons; the top ten hold around an eighth. Input material: blood. The source is a man younger than 45 in good health.

The V and J genes are TRBV5-6 and TRBJ1-5; 7 bases are shared with TRBD1. This CDR3 spans 15 amino acids. The junction had 9 bases not matched to a gene; V was cut back by 4 bases and J by 5 bases. The germline gives CDR1 SGHDT, CDR2 YYEEEE. CDR3 in amino acids: CASSLRQGAYQPQHF. The CDR3 coding sequence is TGTGCCAGCAGCCTCCGACAGGGAGCCTATCAGCCCCAGCATTTT.

The rearrangement joins TRBV18 to TRBJ2-4; D remains ambiguous. The DNA end lines up better with TRBJ2-7; the J call may be wrong. The CDR3 contains 15 residues. Germline V lookup: CDR1 KGHSH, CDR2 LQKENI. The CDR3 is CASSPSPRTCSEQYF. CDR3 nucleotides: TGTGCCAGCTCACCAAGTCCCCGGACCTGTAGCGAGCAGTACTTC.

Only a few counts were recorded for this clonotype. The V gene is TRBV27, the J gene TRBJ1-2, with a possible D match to TRBD1 (6 bases). Germline loops: CDR1 MNHEY, CDR2 SMNVEV (reference sequence). V lost 4 bases and J 7 bases, leaving 16 bases between the germline ends. The CDR3 has 14 residues. CDR3 protein: CASSSSGGASGYTF. CDR3 DNA sequence: TGTGCCAGCAGTTCTTCCGGGGGGGCTAGTGGCTACACCTTC.

This rearrangement joins TRBV27 to TRBJ2-7; 7 bases are shared with TRBD1. CDR3 size: 14 residues. Germline values: CDR1 MNHEY, CDR2 SMNVEV (reference sequence). Trimming took 6 bases from V and 4 from J; bases not matched to a gene: 9. CDR3 region: CASREVGGTYEQYF. The DNA of the CDR3 is TGTGCCAGCAGGGAAGTAGGGGGCACGTACGAGCAGTACTTC.

This chain links TRBV29-1 with TRBJ2-6; no reliable D call. Germline V lookup: CDR1 SQVTM, CDR2 ANQGSEA. This CDR3 has 15 residues. Trimming took off 0 bases at V and 0 bases at J, with 6 bases between the two ends. CDR3 nucleotide sequence: TGCAGCGTTGAAGATCACGACTCTGGGGCCAACGTCCTGACTTTC. Translated, it gives CSVEDHDSGANVLTF.

This clonotype has more than one count but fewer than ten. The chain links TRBV5-1 to TRBJ2-3, with 8 bases identical to TRBD2. The CDR3 contains 16 residues. Trimming cost V 6 bases and J 1 base; bases outside gene matches: 10. CDR1 SGHRS and CDR2 YFSETQ come from the germline V gene. Here the CDR3 DNA reads TGCGCCAGCATCAATTCGGGACTAGGGGGCACAGATACGCAGTATTTT. Encoded protein: CASINSGLGGTDTQYF.

The V call is TRBV7-2, the J call TRBJ2-5; TRBD2 matches at 12 bases. Per the germline V gene, CDR1 is SGHTA and CDR2 is FQGNSA. CDR3 length equals 15 residues. J lost 2 bases, V lost 5 bases, and 3 bases had no gene match. The CDR3 DNA reads as TGTGCCAGCAGCCGACTAGCGGGGGAACAAGAGACCCAGTACTTC. It translates to CASSRLAGEQETQYF.

For this clonotype: A read error may be the cause here, since a much bigger clone is one base away. This rearrangement joins TRBV9 to TRBJ2-1; D gene unclear. CDR1 and CDR2 (germline): SGDLS, YYNGEE. The length of the CDR3 is 15 residues. Deletions cut 0 bases from V and 10 bases from J, with 17 bases between. The CDR3 DNA reads as TGTGCCAGCAGCGTAGGGGTAAGTCCTGGGGAAGAGCAGTTCTTC. This encodes CASSVGVSPGEEQFF.

The rearrangement uses TRBV20-1 and TRBJ2-7, with TRBD1 matching over 9 bases. The DNA matches TRBJ2-5 better at its end, which makes the J call doubtful. There are 16 residues in the CDR3. The germline gives CDR1 DFQATT, CDR2 SNEGSKA (reference sequence). CDR3 protein: CSASSERDRERETQYF. DNA for the CDR3: TGCAGTGCTAGTTCGGAACGGGACAGGGAAAGGGAGACCCAGTACTTC.

This clonotype has a handful of counts. The rearrangement uses TRBV5-6 and TRBJ1-6; D is perhaps TRBD1 (5 bases). V gave up 0 bases and J gave up 10 bases, with 20 bases separating them. The CDR3 totals 17 residues. Germline-derived CDR1 and CDR2 are SGHDT and YYEEEE. The DNA of the CDR3 is TGTGCCAGCAGCTTGGCGAGACTCCAGGGCGAGGGATCACCCCTCCACTTT. It codes for CASSLARLQGEGSPLHF.

A few counts support this clonotype. The rearrangement links TRBV21-1 to TRBJ2-1; TRBD2, as called in the table, went unchecked against the DNA. TRBV21-1 is a pseudogene locus. This CDR3 region has 15 residues. CDR3: CASKVSAQPYNEQFF. CDR3 bases: TGTGCCAGCAAGGTCTCCGCTCAACCCTACAATGAGCAGTTCTTC.

V and J are TRBV7-2 and TRBJ2-6, with 9 bases aligning to TRBD1. V lost 4 bases, J lost 0 bases, and 7 bases stayed unmatched. The CDR3 is 18 residues long. CDR1 is SGHTA, CDR2 FQGNSA, per germline. Here the CDR3 DNA reads TGTGCCAGCAGCTACACCGGGACAGGGTACTCTGGGGCCAACGTCCTGACTTTC. Translating gives CASSYTGTGYSGANVLTF.

The genes are TRBV29-1 and TRBJ2-1; D is perhaps TRBD1 or TRBD2 (5 bases each). Judging by the DNA end, TRBJ2-7 fits better; the J call may be wrong. The CDR3 is 14 residues long. From germline, CDR1 is SQVTM and CDR2 ANQGSEA. CDR3 in amino acids: CSVEPGSSYNEQYF. The DNA for the CDR3 is TGCAGCGTTGAACCAGGGAGCTCCTACAATGAGCAGTACTTC.

V gene TRBV3-1 combines with J gene TRBJ2-7, with no clear D. From germline, CDR1 is LGHDT and CDR2 YNNKEL (reference sequence). With 3 bases removed from V and 0 bases from J, the gap between germline ends came to 6 bases. This CDR3 has 13 amino acids. CDR3 coding DNA: TGTGCCAGCAGCCAGGGATACTCCTACGAGCAGTACTTC. This translates into CASSQGYSYEQYF.

The chain joins TRBV2 to TRBJ2-3; D gene unclear. The V end lost 6 bases, the J end lost 0 bases, and 7 bases lay between the germline ends. The length of the CDR3 is 13 residues. Per the germline V gene, CDR1 is SNHLY and CDR2 is FYNNEI. Here the CDR3 reads CASRSQSTDTQYF. CDR3 in DNA: TGTGCCAGCAGGTCACAGAGCACAGATACGCAGTATTTT.

The chain recombines TRBV20-1 with TRBJ1-2; D uncertain. V lost 3 bases, J lost 0 bases, and 8 bases lay in between. The CDR3 is 13 residues long. The germline CDR1 and CDR2 sequences are DFQATT and SNEGSKA (reference sequence). The CDR3 sequence is CSASNIANYGYTF. For the CDR3, the DNA is TGCAGTGCTAGTAACATCGCTAACTATGGCTACACCTTC.

The chain employs TRBV9 and TRBJ2-1, with D unresolved. CDR3 size: 10 residues. Germline-derived CDR1 and CDR2 are SGDLS and YYNGEE. V lost 3 bases to trimming and J lost 12 bases, with 7 bases between them. Here the CDR3 DNA reads TGTGCCAGCAGCGGTAAACGGCAGTTCTTC. It codes for CASSGKRQFF.

This clonotype came up a few times. CDR3 sequence: CASSSGTDSQETQYF. The DNA for the CDR3 is TGTGCCAGCAGCAGCGGGACAGATTCTCAAGAGACCCAGTACTTC. This chain uses TRBV21-1 with TRBJ2-5; the D call TRBD1 from the table was never checked on the DNA. TRBV21-1 constitutes a pseudogene. The CDR3 extends over 15 amino acids.

In the case of this clonotype: One end of the junction varies from germline; a read error may be responsible. The chain couples TRBV4-3 to TRBJ2-1; no reliable D call. The CDR3 is 16 residues long. Germline V lookup: CDR1 LGHNA, CDR2 YSLEER. Here the CDR3 reads CANSQDILSSYNEQFF. DNA of the CDR3: TGCGCCAACAGCCAAGATATCCTTAGCTCCTACAATGAGCAGTTCTTC.

For this clonotype: A read error may explain this, as a much larger clone is one base away. The chain uses TRBV27 and TRBJ2-4; TRBD1 matches at 7 bases. The assigned J gene may be wrong: the sequence end matches TRBJ2-7 better. The CDR3 has 13 residues. Germline CDR1 is MNHEY and CDR2 is SMNVEV (reference sequence). The CDR3 DNA sequence: TGTGCCAGCAGTGCACAGGGGACCAGCGAGCAGTACTTC. It encodes CASSAQGTSEQYF.

CDR3 DNA sequence: TGTGCCATCAGTGCTGTACGGGGAGGAGAGACCCAGTACTTC. Translated: CAISAVRGGETQYF. V is TRBV10-3 and J is TRBJ2-5, with D possibly being TRBD2 (6 bases). With 4 bases removed from V and 4 bases from J, the gap between germline ends came to 13 bases. The germline CDR1 and CDR2 sequences are ENHRY and SYGVKD. This CDR3 region has 14 residues.

This clonotype came up once. This chain links TRBV12-3 or TRBV12-4 with TRBJ2-1; 16 nucleotides line up with TRBD2. The CDR3 has 17 residues. CDR3 coding DNA: TGTACCACCAAGGGACTAGCGGGGGGGCAGTCCTACAATGAGCAGTTCTTC. Amino acids: CTTKGLAGGQSYNEQFF.

The chain recombines TRBV5-5 with TRBJ2-3; D is perhaps TRBD1 (5 bases). Per the germline V gene, CDR1 is SGHKS and CDR2 is YYEKEE (reference sequence). The CDR3 loop spans 15 amino acids. V was cut by 0 bases and J by 4 bases, with 12 bases left in between. CDR3 DNA sequence: TGTGCCAGCAGCTTGGAGGGGAACCGGGCAGATACGCAGTATTTT. As protein: CASSLEGNRADTQYF.

The V and J genes are TRBV4-2 and TRBJ2-1; 9 bases line up with TRBD2. Germline V gene sequence: CDR1 LGHNA, CDR2 YNFKEQ. J lost 2 bases, V lost 0 bases, and 8 bases had no gene match. The CDR3 spans 18 residues. The CDR3 reads CASSQEGWVAGAYNEQFF. The DNA of the CDR3 is TGTGCCAGCAGCCAAGAGGGTTGGGTAGCGGGGGCCTACAATGAGCAGTTCTTC.

The chain recombines TRBV20-1 with TRBJ1-1; D gene uncertain. Trimming shortened V by 0 bases and J by 1 base, and 6 bases separated the two germline ends. Per germline, CDR1 DFQATT and CDR2 SNEGSKA (reference sequence). This CDR3 spans 13 amino acids. Here the CDR3 reads CSARDVGNTEAFF. CDR3 in DNA: TGCAGTGCTAGAGATGTAGGGAACACTGAAGCTTTCTTT.

This rearrangement joins TRBV20-1 to TRBJ2-2; 7 nucleotides align to TRBD2. The trim removed 6 bases at V and 4 bases at J, leaving 11 bases unmatched. The CDR3 consists of 15 residues. Per the germline V gene, CDR1 is DFQATT and CDR2 is SNEGSKA (reference sequence). CDR3 nucleotide sequence: TGCAGTGCCCCAGAGGCAGGGAGGGCCACCGGGGAGCTGTTTTTT. Translated, it gives CSAPEAGRATGELFF.